The 6 T cell receptor beta chains listed next were all sequenced from one sample in a study of CD8 T cells in Susac syndrome. It was with random hexamers that about 0.45 to 1 ug RNA was reverse transcribed. One entry per CDR3 protein results from TCRdb running MiXCR on the immunoSEQ multiplex PCR reads. The data show around 200,000 distinct CDR3 sequences, around 95% seen once. The source material was CD4+ T cells from PBMCs. Source of these receptors: a human donor with multiple sclerosis.

The chain uses TRBV7-2 and TRBJ1-4; D gene ambiguous. Germline V gives CDR1 SGHTA, CDR2 FQGNSA. The V gene lost 5 bases and the J gene lost 5 bases, with 12 bases spanning the gap. This CDR3 is 14 amino acids long. The CDR3 loop reads CASSPAKENEKLFF. Written as DNA, the CDR3 is TGTGCCAGCAGCCCTGCCAAGGAGAATGAAAAACTGTTTTTT.

The chain joins TRBV29-1 to TRBJ1-3; D remains unclear. Looked up from germline, CDR1 is SQVTM and CDR2 is ANQGSEA. Trimming cost V 0 bases and J 0 bases, with 6 bases left between them. The CDR3 is 14 amino acids. CDR3 coding DNA: TGCAGCGTTGAAGACACCAGCTCTGGAAACACCATATATTTT. Encoded protein: CSVEDTSSGNTIYF.

The gene calls are TRBV19 and TRBJ2-3; TRBD1 matches at 10 bases. CDR1 and CDR2 (germline): LNHDA, SQIVND (reference sequence). With 6 bases clipped from V and 2 bases from J, the junction kept 8 bases outside the gene matches. The CDR3 runs 16 residues. Written as DNA, the CDR3 is TGTGCCAGTAGACCCCAGGGACAGGGGCACACAGATACGCAGTATTTT. Protein product: CASRPQGQGHTDTQYF.

V usage is TRBV7-9 and J usage is TRBJ2-7, with TRBD1 identical over 8 bases. After removal of 4 bases from V and 3 bases from J, the junction contained 5 bases not matched to a gene. This CDR3 has 14 amino acids. CDR1 and CDR2 (germline): SEHNR, FQNEAQ (reference sequence). Here the CDR3 DNA reads TGTGCCAGCAGCTCGGACAGGGACCTCTACGAGCAGTACTTC. Translation: CASSSDRDLYEQYF.

The chain couples TRBV5-1 to TRBJ2-7, with 7 bases that match TRBD2. The J segment lost 3 bases and the V segment lost 4 bases, leaving 10 bases of the junction unmatched. In germline, CDR1 is SGHRS, CDR2 YFSETQ. The CDR3 runs to 15 residues. The chain's CDR3 is CASSLGAGEGYEQYF. Written as DNA, the CDR3 is TGCGCCAGCAGCCTAGGCGCGGGGGAGGGCTACGAGCAGTACTTC.

This clonotype was detected a few times. The rearrangement joins TRBV12-3 or TRBV12-4 to TRBJ2-3, with 10 positions matching TRBD2. The CDR3 is made up of 14 amino acids. Trimming cost V 6 bases and J 1 base; bases outside gene matches: 1. CDR3 sequence (DNA): TGTGCCAGCAGCCTAGCGGGGGGCACAGATACGCAGTATTTT. Its translation is CASSLAGGTDTQYF.